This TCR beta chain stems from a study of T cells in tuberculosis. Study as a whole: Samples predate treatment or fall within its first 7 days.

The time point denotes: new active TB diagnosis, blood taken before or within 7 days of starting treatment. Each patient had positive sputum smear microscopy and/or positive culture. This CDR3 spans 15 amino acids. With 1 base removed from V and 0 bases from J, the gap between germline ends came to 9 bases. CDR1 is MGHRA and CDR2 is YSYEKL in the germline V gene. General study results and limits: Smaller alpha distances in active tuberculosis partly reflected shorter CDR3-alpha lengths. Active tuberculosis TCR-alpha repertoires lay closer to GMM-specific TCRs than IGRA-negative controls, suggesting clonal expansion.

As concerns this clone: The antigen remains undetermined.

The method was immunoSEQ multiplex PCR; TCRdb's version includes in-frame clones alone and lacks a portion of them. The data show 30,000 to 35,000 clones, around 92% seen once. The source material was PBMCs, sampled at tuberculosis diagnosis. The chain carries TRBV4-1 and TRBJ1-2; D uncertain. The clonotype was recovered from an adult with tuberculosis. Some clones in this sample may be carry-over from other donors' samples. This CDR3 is CASSQVTVANYGYTF. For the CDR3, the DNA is TGCGCCAGCAGCCAAGTCACGGTAGCTAACTATGGCTACACCTTC.